Described below is a single TCR beta chain sequence and its context. Its specificity is unknown. This table comes from immunoSEQ multiplex PCR, and its TCRdb copy is limited to in-frame clones, with some not included. The repertoire holds around 130,000 clones, with around 80% as singletons. The CDR3 has 13 residues. V was trimmed by 3 bases and J by 3 bases, leaving 11 bases between them. The germline gives CDR1 GTSNPN, CDR2 SVGIG (reference sequence). This sample stems from a study of cytotoxic CD8 clonotypes in ibrutinib-treated CLL. Whole-study findings and limits: Increased clonality at ibrutinib response gave way to a return toward baseline at progression.

Sequenced here: PBMCs, sampled after 24 months of ibrutinib treatment. J is TRBJ1-2 and V is TRBV30; D not certain. The clonotype originates from a human donor with chronic lymphocytic leukemia. The CDR3 sequence is CAWSPESDYGYTF. The CDR3 DNA reads as TGTGCCTGGAGCCCGGAGTCGGACTATGGCTACACCTTC.